What follows are 27 T cell receptor beta chains derived from one specimen sequenced in a study of cytomegalovirus exposure and HLA in healthy donors. In the PCR, 60 Vbeta and 13 Jbeta primers were used. The method was immunoSEQ multiplex PCR; TCRdb's version includes in-frame clones alone and lacks a portion of them. The sample holds roughly 250,000 clones; about 80% are singletons and the top ten take about 0.28%. Specimen: PBMCs. All receptors come from a girl aged 2-15 years in good health and CMV-seronegative.

The chain carries TRBV10-3 and TRBJ1-3; D is uncertain. The CDR3 runs to 13 residues. Trimming removed 6 bases from V and 3 bases from J, with 9 bases in between. The germline gives CDR1 ENHRY, CDR2 SYGVKD. In nucleotides, the CDR3 is TGTGCCATCAGGGGAGGAGGTGGAAACACCATATATTTT. Amino acids: CAIRGGGGNTIYF.

The V call is TRBV25-1, the J call TRBJ2-5, with D perhaps TRBD1 (6 bases). V was cut by 5 bases and J by 2 bases, with 12 bases left in between. The length of the CDR3 is 14 residues. CDR1 MGHDK and CDR2 SYGVNS come from the germline V gene. The CDR3 loop reads CASSFRTAQETQYF. The CDR3 region has the DNA TGTGCCAGCAGTTTTAGGACAGCTCAAGAGACCCAGTACTTC. Drawing the rest from reference TRBV25-1 and TRBJ2-5, the complete variable domain is EADIYQTPRYLVIGTGKKITLECSQTMGHDKMYWYQQDPGMELHLIHYSYGVNSTEKGDLSSESTVSRIRTEHFPLTLESARPSHTSQYLCASSFRTAQETQYFGPGTRLLVL.

The chain has TRBV2 and TRBJ2-7; the match to TRBD1 covers 10 bases. CDR1 and CDR2 from the germline V gene are SNHLY and FYNNEI. CDR3 length: 14 amino acids. V lost 4 bases to trimming and J lost 4 bases; unmatched junction nucleotides: 4. The DNA for the CDR3 is TGTGCCAGCAGTGGACAGGGGGCTCGGTACGAGCAGTACTTC. It specifies CASSGQGARYEQYF.

The rearrangement uses TRBV27 and TRBJ2-7, with D tentatively TRBD1 (6 bases). The germline V gene encodes CDR1 MNHEY and CDR2 SMNVEV (reference sequence). This CDR3 is 16 amino acids long. The ends were cut back, 5 bases at V and 12 bases at J, with 29 bases in the middle. The CDR3 bases are TGTGCCAGCAGTAGTACCTTCCGGGACACCTCTAGCCAGAGGTACTTC. Translation: CASSSTFRDTSSQRYF.

The chain couples TRBV5-1 to TRBJ2-7, with TRBD2 as a possible D gene (6 bases). CDR1 and CDR2 (germline): SGHRS, YFSETQ. V shed 3 bases and J shed 7 bases, with 20 bases lying between them. CDR3 length: 15 residues. The CDR3 loop is CASSYRDSGFDEQYF. The CDR3 DNA is TGCGCCAGCAGCTACCGGGACTCCGGTTTCGATGAGCAGTACTTC.

This chain joins TRBV2 and TRBJ2-2; D is unresolved. CDR3 length: 14 residues. The germline CDR1 and CDR2 sequences are SNHLY and FYNNEI. V lost 5 bases to trimming and J lost 1 base, with 8 bases between them. The CDR3 DNA is TGTGCCAGCAGTAAAGACAAGAACACCGGGGAGCTGTTTTTT. This gives the protein CASSKDKNTGELFF.

The CDR3 here is CASSQGPYGFSHEQYF. The CDR3 region has the DNA TGCGCCAGCAGCCAAGGCCCTTATGGTTTTTCCCACGAGCAGTACTTC. V gene TRBV4-1 combines with J gene TRBJ2-5; the D is unclear. Matching the DNA end better, TRBJ2-7 makes the J call doubtful. From germline, CDR1 is MGHRA and CDR2 YSYEKL. The CDR3 covers 16 residues.

The rearrangement joins TRBV7-9 to TRBJ1-1; D is perhaps TRBD1 (5 bases). Trimming shortened V by 1 base and J by 1 base, and 16 bases separated the two germline ends. Germline CDR1 is SEHNR and CDR2 is FQNEAQ (reference sequence). This CDR3 contains 17 residues. CDR3 protein: CASSLGGNRGTNTEAFF. Here the CDR3 DNA reads TGTGCCAGCAGCTTAGGAGGGAACCGGGGGACGAACACTGAAGCTTTCTTT. Full variable domain (rest looked up from reference TRBV7-9 and TRBJ1-1): DTGVSQNPRHKITKRGQNVTFRCDPISEHNRLYWYRQTLGQGPEFLTYFQNEAQLEKSRLLSDRFSAERPKGSFSTLEIQRTEQGDSAMYLCASSLGGNRGTNTEAFFGQGTRLTVV.

The rearrangement links TRBV5-1 to TRBJ2-7; 9 bases agree with TRBD1. Germline assignment: CDR1 SGHRS and CDR2 YFSETQ. The CDR3 is 15 residues long. V gave up 4 bases and J gave up 0 bases; unmatched junction bases: 5. The CDR3 spells CASSPGQGISYEQYF. The DNA of the CDR3 is TGCGCCAGCAGCCCTGGACAGGGGATCTCCTACGAGCAGTACTTC.

This clone was seen once. The J gene is TRBJ1-3, the V gene TRBV11-2; weak D call: TRBD1 (6 bases). The CDR3 length is 17 residues. V lost 6 bases and J lost 6, with 24 bases in between. Germline CDR1 reads SGHAT; CDR2 reads FQNNGV. The DNA for the CDR3 is TGTGCCAGCAGTCCCCTTGCGTACAGGGCCGGAGTAAACACCATATATTTT. Translation: CASSPLAYRAGVNTIYF.

This sequence joins TRBV7-6 and TRBJ2-2, with 7 positions matching TRBD1. The length of the CDR3 is 13 residues. Germline CDR1 SGHVS, CDR2 FNYEAQ. Trimming removed 6 bases from V and 7 bases from J; junction bases left unmatched: 5. The CDR3 DNA follows: TGTGCCAGCAGTTTCACAGGGGTCGGGGAGCTGTTTTTT. Amino acids: CASSFTGVGELFF.

The V gene is TRBV11-2, the J gene TRBJ2-7; a possible D gene is TRBD2 (6 bases). Trimming shortened V by 4 bases and J by 2 bases, and 15 bases separated the two germline ends. Germline values: CDR1 SGHAT, CDR2 FQNNGV. The CDR3 length is 15 residues. The chain's CDR3 is CASSSPGTGAYEQYF. In nucleotides, the CDR3 is TGTGCCAGCAGCTCACCCGGGACGGGAGCCTACGAGCAGTACTTC.

CDR3 amino acids: CASSLFRGQNEKLFF. The CDR3 DNA sequence: TGTGCCAGCAGTTTATTCAGGGGACAGAACGAAAAACTGTTTTTT. This sequence joins TRBV27 and TRBJ1-4; 7 bases match TRBD1. Per the germline V gene, CDR1 is MNHEY and CDR2 is SMNVEV (reference sequence). The CDR3 runs 15 residues. V dropped 1 base and J dropped 8; count of bases not matched to a gene: 7.

The chain is built from TRBV25-1 and TRBJ1-6; D may be TRBD1 (5 bases). Deletions cut 6 bases from V and 4 bases from J, with 10 bases between. Germline V gene data show CDR1 as MGHDK and CDR2 as SYGVNS. CDR3 length equals 14 residues. Here the CDR3 DNA reads TGTGCCAGCAGCCGACAGACATATAATTCACCCCTCCACTTT. Translation: CASSRQTYNSPLHF.

The chain couples TRBV6-5 to TRBJ1-6, with 12 bases matching TRBD1. V lost 2 bases and J lost 10; bases outside the gene matches: 3. From germline, CDR1 is MNHEY and CDR2 SVGAGI. The CDR3 contains 15 residues. CDR3 sequence reads: CASSYRGQGASPLHF. CDR3 bases: TGTGCCAGCAGTTACCGGGGACAGGGGGCCTCACCCCTCCACTTT.

The chain employs TRBV6-5 and TRBJ2-2; D remains ambiguous. This CDR3 spans 15 amino acids. The germline gives CDR1 MNHEY, CDR2 SVGAGI. V lost 2 bases, J lost 7 bases, and 14 bases lay in between. The CDR3 protein is CASSYEISSGGELFF. The CDR3 coding sequence is TGTGCCAGCAGTTACGAGATTAGCTCGGGCGGGGAGCTGTTTTTT.

The DNA of the CDR3 is TGTGCCAGCAGCTTGGTCGGTCTGCCCCATAATTCACCCCTCCACTTT. Protein sequence: CASSLVGLPHNSPLHF. The rearrangement uses TRBV5-4 and TRBJ1-6; no definite D call. This CDR3 region has 16 residues. CDR1 and CDR2 (germline): SGHNT, YYREEE (reference sequence). Trimming shortened V by 0 bases and J by 5 bases, and 12 bases separated the two germline ends.

The V gene is TRBV11-1, the J gene TRBJ1-2; tentative D call: TRBD1 (5 bases). V lost 5 bases, J lost 8 bases, and 12 bases lay in between. CDR3 length: 12 residues. Germline CDR1 reads SGHAT; CDR2 reads FQDESV (reference sequence). The CDR3 reads CASSTRTKGYTF. The CDR3 coding sequence is TGTGCCAGCAGCACCCGGACAAAAGGCTACACCTTC.

The genes are TRBV6-5 and TRBJ2-1; 8 bases are a match to TRBD1. From germline, CDR1 is MNHEY and CDR2 SVGAGI. The CDR3 runs 14 residues. V trimming: 3 bases; J trimming: 8 bases; junction bases outside the gene matches: 6. The CDR3 protein is CASSYRQGYDEQFF. CDR3 in DNA: TGTGCCAGCAGTTATAGACAGGGGTACGATGAGCAGTTCTTC.

The genes are TRBV27 and TRBJ1-2, with D possibly TRBD1 on 6 matching bases. Germline V lookup: CDR1 MNHEY, CDR2 SMNVEV (reference sequence). V gave up 5 bases and J gave up 2 bases, with 18 bases separating them. The CDR3 spans 16 residues. CDR3 sequence: CASSLVHREGNYGYTF. As DNA, the CDR3 is TGTGCCAGCAGTCTTGTCCACAGGGAAGGAAACTATGGCTACACCTTC.

This chain connects TRBV6-4 to TRBJ1-1; D gene ambiguous. Looked up from germline, CDR1 is MRHNA and CDR2 is SNTAGT. V was cut by 7 bases and J by 4 bases, with 10 bases left in between. The CDR3 has 12 amino acids. CDR3 sequence: CASTLRGTEAFF. CDR3 coding DNA: TGTGCCAGCACCCTTCGGGGCACTGAAGCTTTCTTT.

This chain joins TRBV27 and TRBJ2-5, with D perhaps matching TRBD2 (6 bases). Trimming pared 8 bases from V and 5 bases from J, leaving 18 bases between. The CDR3 contains 14 residues. The V gene's germline CDR1 is MNHEY and CDR2 SMNVEV (reference sequence). The CDR3 bases are TGTGCCAGCGCTCCAGCGGCGGGACGGGAGACCCAGTACTTC. It specifies CASAPAAGRETQYF.

Concerning this clone itself: Other DNA variants within this sample encode the same CDR3. The chain has TRBV28 and TRBJ2-1; D not resolved. In germline, CDR1 is MDHEN, CDR2 SYDVKM. The CDR3 contains 10 residues. Trimming took 6 bases from V and 6 from J, leaving 3 bases between them. CDR3 residues: CASSLNEQFF. DNA for the CDR3: TGTGCCAGCAGCCTCAATGAGCAGTTCTTC.

This clone turned up a few times. The chain has TRBV9 and TRBJ2-3; 8 nucleotides match TRBD2. From germline, CDR1 is SGDLS and CDR2 YYNGEE. The length of the CDR3 is 16 residues. V lost 4 bases and J lost 11; bases outside the gene matches: 18. CDR3 sequence reads: CASSPGGAEVWSGQYF. CDR3 nucleotides: TGTGCCAGCAGCCCGGGGGGGGCGGAAGTATGGTCGGGGCAGTATTTT.

J is TRBJ2-3 and V is TRBV15; D is undetermined. V was cut by 8 bases and J by 0 bases, with 18 bases left in between. The germline V gene encodes CDR1 LNHNV and CDR2 YYDKDF (reference sequence). The CDR3 has 16 amino acids. DNA for the CDR3: TGTGCCACCGGAGCTAGAGATACTACTAGCACAGATACGCAGTATTTT. Its translation is CATGARDTTSTDTQYF.

V usage is TRBV2 and J usage is TRBJ1-1, with TRBD1 matching 8 bases. V lost 5 bases, J lost 2 bases, and 4 bases stayed unmatched. CDR3 length: 14 residues. From germline, CDR1 is SNHLY and CDR2 FYNNEI. The CDR3 DNA reads TGTGCCAGCAGTACAGACAGGGGCAACACTGAAGCTTTCTTT. Translated: CASSTDRGNTEAFF.

This chain links TRBV20-1 with TRBJ1-2; D call uncertain. The ends were cut back, 3 bases at V and 7 bases at J, with 6 bases in the middle. The CDR3 totals 10 residues. The germline V gene encodes CDR1 DFQATT and CDR2 SNEGSKA (reference sequence). The CDR3 bases are TGCAGTGCTAGGACGGGTGGCTACACCTTC. As protein: CSARTGGYTF.